The 8 T cell receptor beta chains listed next were all sequenced from one sample in a study of blood T cell repertoires in COVID-19. The assay was immunoSEQ multiplex PCR, and TCRdb's table has in-frame clones only and misses some. The sample yields about 76,000 clones, 90% seen once. Material: peripheral blood. The source is a woman aged 50 to 60 in a cohort sampled during active COVID-19.

V gene TRBV4-2 combines with J gene TRBJ2-5; 9 nucleotides agree with TRBD1. Germline V gene sequence: CDR1 LGHNA, CDR2 YNFKEQ. The CDR3 extends over 17 amino acids. Trimming cost V 1 base and J 9 bases; bases outside gene matches: 15. CDR3 coding DNA: TGTGCCAGCAGCCAAGCTTCGGGACAGGGCCAGGCGGGGGCCCAGTACTTC. It specifies CASSQASGQGQAGAQYF.

This clone was picked up a small number of times. The chain recombines TRBV28 with TRBJ1-2, with TRBD1 as a possible D gene (6 bases). This CDR3 region has 16 residues. Germline V gene data show CDR1 as MDHEN and CDR2 as SYDVKM. Trimming took off 6 bases at V and 2 bases at J, with 19 bases between the two ends. CDR3 DNA sequence: TGTGCCAGCAGCCGCAAAACAGGGAGGGTAAACTATGGCTACACCTTC. Protein sequence: CASSRKTGRVNYGYTF.

The CDR3 is CATSGGGSYNEQFF. In DNA, the CDR3 is TGTGCCACCTCAGGGGGCGGCTCCTACAATGAGCAGTTCTTC. The chain has TRBV24-1 and TRBJ2-1; TRBD1 aligns across 8 bases. Germline-derived CDR1 and CDR2 are KGHDR and SFDVKD. CDR3 length equals 14 residues. J was trimmed by 0 bases and V by 9 bases; bases with no gene match: 3.

This chain uses TRBV18 with TRBJ2-7, with D unclear. The CDR3 sequence is 13 residues long. The germline V gene encodes CDR1 KGHSH and CDR2 LQKENI. Trimming cost V 3 bases and J 6 bases, with 12 bases left between them. The CDR3 spells CASSPDLGGEQYF. The DNA of the CDR3 is TGTGCCAGCTCACCCGACCTAGGCGGCGAGCAGTACTTC.

V is TRBV5-6 and J is TRBJ2-1; 7 nucleotides match TRBD1. Germline V lookup: CDR1 SGHDT, CDR2 YYEEEE. V shed 0 bases, J shed 3 bases, and the junction held 6 bases outside the gene matches. The CDR3 has 16 residues. CDR3 bases: TGTGCCAGCAGCTTGGGGGGACAGCCTCTCTACAATGAGCAGTTCTTC. Translated: CASSLGGQPLYNEQFF. The variable domain in full, completed from reference TRBV5-6 and TRBJ2-1, reads DAGVTQSPTHLIKTRGQQVTLRCSPKSGHDTVSWYQQALGQGPQFIFQYYEEEERQRGNFPDRFSGHQFPNYSSELNVNALLLGDSALYLCASSLGGQPLYNEQFFGPGTRLTVL.

The chain joins TRBV19 to TRBJ2-1; possibly TRBD2 for D (6 bases). Between the trimmed V and J ends, which lost 11 bases and 0 bases, there was a span of 17 bases. The CDR3 sequence is 15 residues long. The germline CDR1 and CDR2 sequences are LNHDA and SQIVND (reference sequence). The CDR3 nucleotides are TGTGCCTCGACATGGGCGGGGAACTCCTACAATGAGCAGTTCTTC. Residues: CASTWAGNSYNEQFF.

The V and J genes are TRBV5-1 and TRBJ2-1; D not certain. Germline CDR1 reads SGHRS; CDR2 reads YFSETQ. The germline V and J ends were trimmed by 1 base and 0 bases, with 5 bases remaining between them. The CDR3 runs to 14 residues. CDR3 loop: CASSLSVSYNEQFF. The CDR3 DNA is TGCGCCAGCAGCTTGTCGGTCTCCTACAATGAGCAGTTCTTC.

Here the CDR3 DNA reads TGCGCCAGCAGCCCCGGGGGGCAGACGGGCAATCAGCCCCAGCATTTT. Translated, it gives CASSPGGQTGNQPQHF. The V call is TRBV5-1, the J call TRBJ1-5, with D perhaps TRBD1 (6 bases). Germline-derived CDR1 and CDR2 are SGHRS and YFSETQ. V was trimmed by 4 bases and J by 2 bases, leaving 16 bases between them. This CDR3 is built from 16 residues.